This T cell receptor (beta chain) is from a study of post-analysis software for immune sequencing data. Looked up from germline, CDR1 is LGHDT and CDR2 is YNNKEL (reference sequence). V was clipped by 2 bases and J by 4 bases, with 4 bases between them. The CDR3 consists of 12 residues. This clonotype was observed a few times. What it binds is not known. Built from TCR beta cDNA, the libraries had unique molecular identifiers in them. Input populations of roughly 1 to 10 million T cells gave rise to hundreds of thousands of cDNA molecules. In TCRdb, the PCR reads were re-called with MiXCR into one record per CDR3 protein. Among hundreds of thousands of distinct CDR3 sequences, about 40% were seen once, and the ten largest hold 1.5% to 2%. Overall study results and limits: Compared against controls, patients with multiple sclerosis displayed significantly lower normalized Chao1 diversity. Higher frequency in patients than in controls was seen for about 5 TRBV segments, with TRBV5-6, TRBV5-1 and TRBV20-1 among them.

The chain couples TRBV3-1 to TRBJ2-3; D is uncertain. Sequencing used blood. The receptor comes from a girl under 18 with multiple sclerosis. CDR3 DNA: TGTGCCAGCAGCCAACGGTCAGATACGCAGTATTTT. It is translated as CASSQRSDTQYF.